These 32 T cell receptor beta chains originate from one sample sequenced in a study of blood T cell repertoires in COVID-19. Only in-frame clones appear in the TCRdb table, and some are missing; sequencing was by immunoSEQ multiplex PCR. The sample consists of about 230,000 clones, roughly 87% of them appearing once. The sample was peripheral blood. These receptors were obtained from a woman aged 18-30 years who had recovered from COVID-19.

The rearrangement uses TRBV7-9 and TRBJ2-3; TRBD2 matches 9 bases. The junction had 4 bases not matched to a gene; V was cut back by 7 bases and J by 2 bases. This CDR3 is 14 amino acids long. Looked up from germline, CDR1 is SEHNR and CDR2 is FQNEAQ (reference sequence). The CDR3 region is CASKGGRDTDTQYF. DNA of the CDR3: TGTGCCAGCAAAGGCGGGAGGGACACAGATACGCAGTATTTT.

This clone is a singleton in its sample. The genes are TRBV6-5 and TRBJ2-7; TRBD1 matches 7 bases. The CDR3 spans 15 residues. V trimming: 7 bases; J trimming: 0 bases; junction bases outside the gene matches: 9. CDR1 is MNHEY and CDR2 is SVGAGI in the germline V gene. CDR3: CASKYTTGNSYEQYF. CDR3 DNA: TGTGCCAGCAAATACACGACAGGGAACTCCTACGAGCAGTACTTC.

The rearrangement joins TRBV27 to TRBJ2-5, with TRBD2 identical over 7 bases. V shed 5 bases and J 2 bases; nucleotides not matched to a gene: 8. Germline V gene data show CDR1 as MNHEY and CDR2 as SMNVEV (reference sequence). The CDR3 runs to 15 residues. This CDR3 is CASSPSPGLQETQYF. The CDR3 DNA follows: TGTGCCAGCAGTCCTTCCCCGGGACTACAAGAGACCCAGTACTTC.

The chain links TRBV5-1 to TRBJ2-7, with TRBD1 identical over 8 bases. This CDR3 contains 14 residues. The trim removed 3 bases at V and 6 bases at J, leaving 8 bases unmatched. Per germline, CDR1 SGHRS and CDR2 YFSETQ. The DNA for the CDR3 is TGCGCCAGCAGCTCGACCTTAACAGGGGGCGAGCAGTACTTC. Its protein product is CASSSTLTGGEQYF.

This chain links TRBV15 with TRBJ1-2; tentative D call: TRBD1 (5 bases). V lost 2 bases and J lost 8, with 15 bases in between. Germline V gene sequence: CDR1 LNHNV, CDR2 YYDKDF (reference sequence). The CDR3 has 14 residues. The DNA of the CDR3 is TGTGCCACCAGCAGAAGTCAGGGTTTACGGGGCTACACCTTC. Its translation: CATSRSQGLRGYTF.

This chain joins TRBV10-3 and TRBJ2-7; D uncertain. Germline V gene sequence: CDR1 ENHRY, CDR2 SYGVKD. Trimming took 2 bases from V and 7 from J, leaving 15 bases between them. The CDR3 is made up of 14 amino acids. DNA of the CDR3: TGTGCCATCAGTGAGCCGGGTGAGAGCTCGGAGCAGTACTTC. The encoded protein is CAISEPGESSEQYF.

CDR3 loop: CASSLWGTPNTEAFF. The DNA for the CDR3 is TGTGCCAGCAGCCTCTGGGGCACCCCGAACACTGAAGCTTTCTTT. V usage is TRBV11-1 and J usage is TRBJ1-1; a possible D gene is TRBD1 (5 bases). CDR3 size: 15 residues. CDR1 and CDR2 from the germline V gene are SGHAT and FQDESV (reference sequence). The V and J ends lost 5 bases and 1 base respectively, with 14 bases between them.

V and J are TRBV3-1 (or the pseudogene TRBV3-2) and TRBJ2-7; 9 bases map to TRBD1. With 4 bases clipped from V and 3 bases from J, the junction kept 4 bases outside the gene matches. This CDR3 is 14 amino acids long. Germline V lookup: CDR1 LGHDT, CDR2 YNNKEL (reference sequence). CDR3 sequence (DNA): TGTGCCAGCAGCCTCCGGGACAGGGTCTACGAGCAGTACTTC. As protein: CASSLRDRVYEQYF.

The gene calls are TRBV30 and TRBJ1-3; 9 bases fit TRBD1. The CDR3 has 16 amino acids. V gave up 1 base and J gave up 7 bases; unmatched junction bases: 11. Germline lookup yields CDR1 GTSNPN and CDR2 SVGIG (reference sequence). CDR3: CAWSAVHRGPQNTIYF. The CDR3 coding sequence is TGTGCCTGGAGTGCAGTACACAGGGGGCCACAGAACACCATATATTTT. The whole variable domain, filled in from reference TRBV30 and TRBJ1-3, reads SQTIHQWPATLVQPVGSPLSLECTVEGTSNPNLYWYRQAAGRGLQLLFYSVGIGQISSEVPQNLSASRPQDRQFILSSKKLLLSDSGFYLCAWSAVHRGPQNTIYFGEGSWLTVV.

The chain links TRBV19 to TRBJ1-2; 9 positions agree with TRBD1. V shed 8 bases, J shed 4 bases, and the junction held 14 bases outside the gene matches. CDR1 and CDR2 from the germline V gene are LNHDA and SQIVND (reference sequence). CDR3 length: 16 residues. As DNA, the CDR3 is TGTGCCAGTTTATTTGACCCGGGACAGGGAGGCTATGGCTACACCTTC. Its protein product is CASLFDPGQGGYGYTF.

The V and J genes are TRBV19 and TRBJ2-7; D unresolved. The germline V gene encodes CDR1 LNHDA and CDR2 SQIVND (reference sequence). The CDR3 runs to 15 residues. Trimming left V 7 bases short and J 1 base short, with 17 bases between. CDR3 nucleotide sequence: TGTGCCAGTACCCCATCCCGGAGTTTGTCCTACGAGCAGTACTTC. This encodes CASTPSRSLSYEQYF. The whole variable domain, remainder taken from reference TRBV19 and TRBJ2-7, is DGGITQSPKYLFRKEGQNVTLSCEQNLNHDAMYWYRQDPGQGLRLIYYSQIVNDFQKGDIAEGYSVSREKKESFPLTVTSAQKNPTAFYLCASTPSRSLSYEQYFGPGTRLTVT.

The chain couples TRBV7-8 to TRBJ2-1; TRBD2 matches 9 bases. The junction had 11 bases not matched to a gene; V was cut back by 4 bases and J by 10 bases. From germline, CDR1 is SGHVS and CDR2 FQNEAQ. This CDR3 contains 15 residues. CDR3 sequence (DNA): TGTGCCAGCAGCTCTTCGGCTAGCGGGATTTGGGAGCAGTTCTTC. This codes for CASSSSASGIWEQFF.

This sequence joins TRBV27 and TRBJ2-1; 9 bases match TRBD2. Germline lookup yields CDR1 MNHEY and CDR2 SMNVEV (reference sequence). J gave up 6 bases and V 6 bases, and 9 bases lay outside the gene matches. CDR3 length equals 15 residues. The CDR3 is CASSRGREGRNEQFF. CDR3 in DNA: TGTGCCAGCAGCCGTGGGCGGGAGGGCCGCAATGAGCAGTTCTTC.

V usage is TRBV7-2 and J usage is TRBJ2-1, with a weak D call TRBD2 (5 bases). CDR3 length: 16 residues. Germline CDR1 reads SGHTA; CDR2 reads FQGNSA. Trimming cost V 3 bases and J 0 bases, with 12 bases left between them. The CDR3 spells CASSLGSGSSYNEQFF. CDR3 nucleotide sequence: TGTGCCAGCAGCTTGGGGAGCGGAAGCTCCTACAATGAGCAGTTCTTC. The variable domain in full, with the rest retrieved from reference TRBV7-2 and TRBJ2-1, is GAGVSQSPSNKVTEKGKDVELRCDPISGHTALYWYRQSLGQGLEFLIYFQGNSAPDKSGLPSDRFSAERTGGSVSTLTIQRTQQEDSAVYLCASSLGSGSSYNEQFFGPGTRLTVL.

This rearrangement joins TRBV7-3 to TRBJ2-3, with 14 bases aligning to TRBD2. The ends lost 4 bases at V and 4 bases at J; junction bases unmatched: 4. Looked up from germline, CDR1 is SGHTA and CDR2 is FQGTGA. The CDR3 extends over 16 amino acids. The CDR3 spells CASSSRLAGGPDTQYF. As DNA, the CDR3 is TGTGCCAGCAGCTCCCGACTAGCGGGAGGGCCAGATACGCAGTATTTT.

This clone has only one observation. The genes are TRBV28 and TRBJ2-2, with 9 bases fitting TRBD2. The junction had 8 bases not matched to a gene; V was cut back by 6 bases and J by 6 bases. This CDR3 contains 15 residues. Germline V gene lookup returns CDR1 MDHEN and CDR2 SYDVKM. The CDR3 here is CASSPGVAGAGELFF. CDR3 DNA sequence: TGTGCCAGCAGCCCCGGAGTAGCGGGAGCCGGGGAGCTGTTTTTT.

This clone was counted once. The chain combines TRBV19 with TRBJ1-2; D is perhaps TRBD1 (5 bases). Germline CDR1 reads LNHDA; CDR2 reads SQIVND (reference sequence). There are 11 residues in the CDR3. Deletions cut 7 bases from V and 4 bases from J, with 7 bases between. The CDR3 sequence: CASNRGYGYTF. DNA for the CDR3: TGTGCCAGTAATAGGGGCTATGGCTACACCTTC.

The genes are TRBV18 and TRBJ2-2, with a tentative D call TRBD1 (6 bases). Trimming left V 4 bases short and J 7 bases short, with 13 bases between. The CDR3 runs 14 residues. Germline V gene lookup returns CDR1 KGHSH and CDR2 LQKENI. CDR3 coding DNA: TGTGCCAGCTCACTCTCTCAGGGACACGGGGAGCTGTTTTTT. Translating it yields CASSLSQGHGELFF.

The V and J genes are TRBV19 and TRBJ2-5, with TRBD1 matching over 8 bases. CDR3 length: 14 residues. Germline CDR1 LNHDA, CDR2 SQIVND (reference sequence). Unmatched junction bases numbered 7, after V lost 6 bases and J lost 4 bases. CDR3: CASRKTGAGETQYF. The DNA of the CDR3 is TGTGCCAGTAGAAAGACAGGGGCGGGAGAGACCCAGTACTTC. Using reference TRBV19 and TRBJ2-5 for the parts outside the CDR3, the full variable domain is DGGITQSPKYLFRKEGQNVTLSCEQNLNHDAMYWYRQDPGQGLRLIYYSQIVNDFQKGDIAEGYSVSREKKESFPLTVTSAQKNPTAFYLCASRKTGAGETQYFGPGTRLLVL.

The chain is built from TRBV4-2 and TRBJ2-7; D gene uncertain. This CDR3 has 14 residues. Germline CDR1 LGHNA, CDR2 YNFKEQ. Deletions cut 0 bases from V and 0 bases from J, with 6 bases between. The DNA for the CDR3 is TGTGCCAGCAGCCAAGATACCAGCTCCTACGAGCAGTACTTC. It translates to CASSQDTSSYEQYF.

The chain is built from TRBV7-9 and TRBJ2-1, with TRBD2 matching over 8 bases. The trim removed 4 bases at V and 8 bases at J, leaving 4 bases unmatched. This CDR3 is 13 amino acids long. Germline V gene sequence: CDR1 SEHNR, CDR2 FQNEAQ (reference sequence). CDR3: CASSYTGGDEQFF. In nucleotides, the CDR3 is TGTGCCAGCAGCTATACGGGAGGGGATGAGCAGTTCTTC.

This sequence joins TRBV27 and TRBJ2-5; 7 nucleotides agree with TRBD1. CDR3 size: 14 residues. Germline V gene sequence: CDR1 MNHEY, CDR2 SMNVEV (reference sequence). Unmatched junction bases numbered 4, after V lost 5 bases and J lost 1 base. The CDR3 loop reads CASSRTGAQETQYF. In DNA form, the CDR3 reads TGTGCCAGCAGTCGGACAGGCGCCCAAGAGACCCAGTACTTC.

V usage is TRBV27 and J usage is TRBJ1-1, with 8 bases aligning to TRBD1. This CDR3 is built from 14 residues. The V and J ends lost 2 bases and 7 bases, in that order; junction bases with no gene match: 6. Looked up from germline, CDR1 is MNHEY and CDR2 is SMNVEV (reference sequence). CDR3 protein: CASSLGQGAGEAFF. The CDR3 DNA follows: TGTGCCAGCAGTTTAGGGCAGGGGGCAGGTGAAGCTTTCTTT.

The chain is built from TRBV29-1 and TRBJ2-7; maybe TRBD2 (5 bases). V was pared by 7 bases and J by 2 bases, with 9 bases between. This CDR3 spans 11 amino acids. The V gene's germline CDR1 is SQVTM and CDR2 ANQGSEA. CDR3 DNA sequence: TGCAGCGCTCTTAGCGCCTACGAGCAGTACTTC. Translation: CSALSAYEQYF.

This chain connects TRBV9 to TRBJ2-3; 8 positions match TRBD2. The V gene's germline CDR1 is SGDLS and CDR2 YYNGEE. V lost 3 bases to trimming and J lost 3 bases; unmatched junction nucleotides: 3. The CDR3 has 14 residues. CDR3 sequence reads: CASSEAGETDTQYF. CDR3 bases: TGTGCCAGCAGCGAAGCGGGAGAAACAGATACGCAGTATTTT.

This chain joins TRBV27 and TRBJ2-5; D not resolved. The germline V gene encodes CDR1 MNHEY and CDR2 SMNVEV (reference sequence). The CDR3 sequence is 11 residues long. V was shortened by 2 bases and J by 9 bases, with 7 bases between the two germline ends. This CDR3 is CASSLGPAQYF. The DNA of the CDR3 is TGTGCCAGCAGTTTAGGTCCAGCCCAGTACTTC.

This clone has a single count. This rearrangement joins TRBV19 to TRBJ2-1; no clear D gene. This CDR3 spans 15 amino acids. CDR1 LNHDA and CDR2 SQIVND come from the germline V gene (reference sequence). V dropped 5 bases and J dropped 8 bases, with 19 bases sitting between them. The CDR3 loop is CASSEVGFPVYEQFF. The CDR3 region has the DNA TGTGCCAGTAGTGAGGTCGGGTTTCCGGTATATGAGCAGTTCTTC.

The chain carries TRBV27 and TRBJ2-3; possibly TRBD1 for D (6 bases). This CDR3 comprises 15 residues. V lost 6 bases to trimming and J lost 5 bases, with 18 bases between them. Per germline, CDR1 MNHEY and CDR2 SMNVEV (reference sequence). CDR3 sequence (DNA): TGTGCCAGCAGACCCCCCCCAGGGGTTCGAGATACGCAGTATTTT. This translates into CASRPPPGVRDTQYF.

The chain recombines TRBV14 with TRBJ2-3, with D uncertain. V lost 1 base to trimming and J lost 2 bases, with 7 bases between them. Germline CDR1 and CDR2: SGHDN and FVKESK. There are 14 residues in the CDR3. CDR3 nucleotides: TGTGCCAGCAGCCAAGGCCAGTACACAGATACGCAGTATTTT. It yields the protein CASSQGQYTDTQYF.

The chain joins TRBV19 to TRBJ1-5; D unresolved. This CDR3 comprises 12 residues. Germline V lookup: CDR1 LNHDA, CDR2 SQIVND (reference sequence). V was clipped by 6 bases and J by 6 bases, with 9 bases between them. CDR3 coding DNA: TGTGCCAGTAGAGAAGAGGGTCAGCCCCAGCATTTT. Encoded protein: CASREEGQPQHF.

The chain carries TRBV19 and TRBJ2-3; 7 bases match TRBD2. With V trimmed by 1 base and J by 4 bases, 5 bases remained unmatched. CDR3 length: 15 amino acids. Per germline, CDR1 LNHDA and CDR2 SQIVND (reference sequence). CDR3 protein: CASSIVGRRSDTQYF. The CDR3 DNA reads TGTGCCAGTAGTATAGTCGGGAGGCGGTCAGATACGCAGTATTTT.

The CDR3 sequence: CAISEGESSYEQYF. Here the CDR3 DNA reads TGTGCCATCAGTGAGGGGGAGAGCTCCTACGAGCAGTACTTC. The chain couples TRBV10-3 to TRBJ2-7; TRBD2 might be the D (5 bases). Germline V CDR1 and CDR2: ENHRY, SYGVKD. The CDR3 contains 14 residues. Trimming cost V 2 bases and J 0 bases, with 8 bases left between them.